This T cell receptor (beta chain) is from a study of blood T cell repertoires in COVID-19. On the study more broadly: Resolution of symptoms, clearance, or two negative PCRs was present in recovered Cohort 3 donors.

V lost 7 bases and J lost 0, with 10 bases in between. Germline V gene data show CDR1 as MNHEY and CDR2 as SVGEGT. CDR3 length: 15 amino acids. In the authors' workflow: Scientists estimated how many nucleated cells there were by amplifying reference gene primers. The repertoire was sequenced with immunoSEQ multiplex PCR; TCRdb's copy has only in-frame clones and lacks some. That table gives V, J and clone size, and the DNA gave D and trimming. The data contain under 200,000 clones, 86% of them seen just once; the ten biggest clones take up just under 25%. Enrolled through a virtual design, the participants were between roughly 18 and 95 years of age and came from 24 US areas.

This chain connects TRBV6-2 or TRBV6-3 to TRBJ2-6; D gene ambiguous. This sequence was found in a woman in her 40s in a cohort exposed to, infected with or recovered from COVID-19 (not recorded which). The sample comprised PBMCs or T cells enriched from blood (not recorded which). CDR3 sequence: CASNPQVSGANVLTF. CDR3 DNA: TGTGCCAGCAACCCACAAGTCTCTGGGGCCAACGTCCTGACTTTC.